This T cell receptor (beta chain) was captured in a study of T cells after posttransplantation cyclophosphamide. Study-wide results and caveats: Later blood repertoires were often dominated by clones from the donor CD8+ memory compartment. Tissue-infiltrating T cells from skin or gut overlapped little with blood T cells.

The method was immunoSEQ multiplex PCR; TCRdb's version includes in-frame clones alone and lacks a portion of them. The sample holds around 35,000 clones, and no clone turns up only once. This clone was counted many times. Its target is not known. The CDR3 length is 13 residues. Germline V gene lookup returns CDR1 MNHEY and CDR2 SVGEGT. Trimming took 7 bases from V and 6 from J, leaving 13 bases between them. Sequences were obtained from PBMCs. The clonotype originates from a woman aged 45-65 years in good health and a related stem cell transplant donor. The genes are TRBV6-2 or TRBV6-3 and TRBJ1-5, with a weak D call TRBD1 (6 bases). The CDR3 loop is CASTQGWAQPQHF. Written as DNA, the CDR3 is TGTGCCAGCACCCAGGGGTGGGCTCAGCCCCAGCATTTT.